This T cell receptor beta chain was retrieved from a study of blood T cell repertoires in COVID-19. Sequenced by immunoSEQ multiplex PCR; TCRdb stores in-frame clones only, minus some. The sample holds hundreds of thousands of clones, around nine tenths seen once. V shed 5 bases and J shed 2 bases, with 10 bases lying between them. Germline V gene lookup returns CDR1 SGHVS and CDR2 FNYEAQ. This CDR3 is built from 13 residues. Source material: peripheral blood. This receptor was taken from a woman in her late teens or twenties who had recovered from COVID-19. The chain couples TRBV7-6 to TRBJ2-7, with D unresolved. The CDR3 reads CASSTDFPYEQYF. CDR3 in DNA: TGTGCCAGCAGCACCGACTTTCCCTACGAGCAGTACTTC.